This entry lists 29 T cell receptor beta chains sequenced from one sample in a study of high-grade serous ovarian cancer treatment subgroups. Tumor samples were obtained before definitive surgery or chemotherapy. The method was immunoSEQ multiplex PCR; TCRdb's version includes in-frame clones alone and lacks a portion of them. The sample holds more than 10,000 clones, over 65% seen once. Input material: tumor tissue. The receptor source for this set is a human donor with high-grade serous ovarian cancer.

CDR3 amino acids: CASSQEGPRDTQYF. The CDR3 DNA sequence: TGCGCCAGCAGCCAGGAAGGACCGAGAGATACGCAGTATTTT. This sequence joins TRBV4-1 and TRBJ2-3, with D hard to call. Germline V gives CDR1 MGHRA, CDR2 YSYEKL. The CDR3 spans 14 residues. Trimming stripped 3 bases from V and 5 bases from J, with 12 bases between.

The V gene is TRBV19, the J gene TRBJ1-1; TRBD1 is a possible D gene (5 bases). This CDR3 is 14 amino acids long. Between the trimmed V and J ends, which lost 6 bases and 3 bases, there was a span of 14 bases. The germline V gene has CDR1 LNHDA and CDR2 SQIVND (reference sequence). This chain's CDR3 is CASRHPGTYTEAFF. The CDR3 DNA reads as TGTGCCAGTAGACACCCAGGGACCTACACTGAAGCTTTCTTT.

The chain employs TRBV4-2 and TRBJ2-1; D uncertain. Germline CDR1 is LGHNA and CDR2 is YNFKEQ. CDR3 length equals 13 residues. V was clipped by 1 base and J by 9 bases, with 10 bases between them. CDR3 sequence reads: CASSQVRSSEQFF. CDR3 nucleotide sequence: TGTGCCAGCAGCCAAGTCCGGTCGAGTGAGCAGTTCTTC.

This clone was seen a single time. This chain connects TRBV5-1 to TRBJ2-3, with TRBD2 identical over 12 bases. In germline, CDR1 is SGHRS, CDR2 YFSETQ. The CDR3 sequence is 17 residues long. After removal of 4 bases from V and 3 bases from J, the junction contained 9 bases not matched to a gene. The CDR3 sequence: CASSAGLAGPSTDTQYF. The CDR3 region has the DNA TGCGCCAGCAGCGCCGGACTAGCGGGGCCCTCAACAGATACGCAGTATTTT.

This chain links TRBV19 with TRBJ2-7; TRBD1 aligns across 9 bases. The V gene end was trimmed by 7 bases and the J gene end by 5 bases; junction bases not matched to a gene: 9. Germline V gives CDR1 LNHDA, CDR2 SQIVND (reference sequence). This CDR3 spans 14 amino acids. The CDR3 coding sequence is TGTGCCAGTAACCTCGGACAGGGGAGCAACGAGCAGTACTTC. It is translated as CASNLGQGSNEQYF.

The CDR3 bases are TGCGCCAGCAGCCGGGACAGGGGCACCCTGAACACTGAAGCTTTCTTT. Amino acids: CASSRDRGTLNTEAFF. The gene calls are TRBV5-1 and TRBJ1-1; 10 bases are a match to TRBD1. The V gene end was trimmed by 4 bases and the J gene end by 0 bases; junction bases not matched to a gene: 6. The CDR3 totals 16 residues. Germline CDR1 reads SGHRS; CDR2 reads YFSETQ. Combining the CDR3 with reference TRBV5-1 and TRBJ1-1 gives the whole variable domain KAGVTQTPRYLIKTRGQQVTLSCSPISGHRSVSWYQQTPGQGLQFLFEYFSETQRNKGNFPGRFSGRQFSNSRSEMNVSTLELGDSALYLCASSRDRGTLNTEAFFGQGTRLTVV.

The chain uses TRBV21-1 and TRBJ2-7; TRBD2 is taken as the D call from the table, unchecked against the DNA. TRBV21-1 is described as a pseudogene. The CDR3 spans 14 residues. CDR3 in DNA: TGTGCCAGCAGCAAACAAGTGAGGGACTACGAGCAGTACTTC. It translates to CASSKQVRDYEQYF.

This clone has more than one count but fewer than ten. This chain connects TRBV5-4 to TRBJ2-2; 9 nucleotides match TRBD2. The CDR3 is 17 amino acids. CDR1 SGHNT and CDR2 YYREEE come from the germline V gene (reference sequence). V lost 4 bases to trimming and J lost 0 bases; unmatched junction nucleotides: 7. Here the CDR3 reads CASSHPTSGTNTGELFF. The CDR3 nucleotides are TGTGCCAGCAGCCACCCGACTAGCGGAACGAACACCGGGGAGCTGTTTTTT.

In its sample, this clone was seen a few times. The V call is TRBV15, the J call TRBJ2-5; TRBD2 aligns across 7 bases. This CDR3 has 16 amino acids. J gave up 3 bases and V 2 bases, and 9 bases lay outside the gene matches. CDR1 and CDR2 (germline): LNHNV, YYDKDF (reference sequence). CDR3 amino acids: CATSRPGLADKETQYF. CDR3 bases: TGTGCCACCAGCAGACCTGGGCTAGCGGACAAAGAGACCCAGTACTTC. Complete variable domain (other parts from reference TRBV15 and TRBJ2-5): DAMVIQNPRYQVTQFGKPVTLSCSQTLNHNVMYWYQQKSSQAPKLLFHYYDKDFNNEADTPDNFQSRRPNTSFCFLDIRSPGLGDTAMYLCATSRPGLADKETQYFGPGTRLLVL.

This sequence joins TRBV4-3 and TRBJ2-1; TRBD2 agrees at 16 bases. V gave up 1 base and J gave up 8 bases; unmatched junction bases: 5. Germline V gene lookup returns CDR1 LGHNA and CDR2 YSLEER. The CDR3 extends over 17 amino acids. DNA of the CDR3: TGCGCCAGCAGCCAAGCAGGGACTAGCGGGAGGGGGGATGAGCAGTTCTTC. Protein: CASSQAGTSGRGDEQFF.

In its sample, this clone is large. The rearrangement links TRBV11-2 to TRBJ2-5, with D tentatively TRBD2 (6 bases). Germline-derived CDR1 and CDR2 are SGHAT and FQNNGV. The V end lost 5 bases, the J end lost 3 bases, and 16 bases lay between the germline ends. The CDR3 spans 15 residues. CDR3 loop: CASSASGDGKETQYF. The CDR3 DNA is TGTGCCAGCAGCGCTTCGGGAGATGGGAAAGAGACCCAGTACTTC.

The chain employs TRBV28 and TRBJ1-5, with D perhaps TRBD1 (5 bases). V was trimmed by 4 bases and J by 9 bases, leaving 10 bases between them. Looked up from germline, CDR1 is MDHEN and CDR2 is SYDVKM. This CDR3 spans 12 amino acids. As DNA, the CDR3 is TGTGCCAGCAGTTCCAGGGCGAGGCCCCAGCATTTT. Translation gives CASSSRARPQHF.

The rearrangement uses TRBV19 and TRBJ2-1; a possible D gene is TRBD2 (5 bases). Trimming removed 2 bases from V and 3 bases from J, with 11 bases in between. Germline CDR1 is LNHDA and CDR2 is SQIVND (reference sequence). There are 15 residues in the CDR3. The CDR3 DNA follows: TGTGCCAGTAGTATATTCGGCGGGTTCTACAATGAGCAGTTCTTC. This sequence encodes CASSIFGGFYNEQFF.

This sequence joins TRBV4-3 and TRBJ1-3, with no clear D. V dropped 0 bases and J dropped 0 bases, with 18 bases sitting between them. This CDR3 spans 19 amino acids. The germline V gene encodes CDR1 LGHNA and CDR2 YSLEER. For the CDR3, the DNA is TGCGCCAGCAGCCAAGAGGCGGGAAAGGGCAGGTTCTCTGGAAACACCATATATTTT. Translating gives CASSQEAGKGRFSGNTIYF.

This clone was seen a few times. The chain combines TRBV29-1 with TRBJ1-2; 10 nucleotides line up with TRBD1. There are 13 residues in the CDR3. Germline V lookup: CDR1 SQVTM, CDR2 ANQGSEA. V dropped 7 bases and J dropped 2; count of bases not matched to a gene: 4. Here the CDR3 DNA reads TGCAGCGCTGGACAGGGGGACAACTATGGCTACACCTTC. Translated: CSAGQGDNYGYTF.

The chain employs TRBV9 and TRBJ2-7, with D perhaps TRBD1 or TRBD2 (5 bases each). Trimming removed 0 bases from V and 2 bases from J, with 9 bases in between. The CDR3 covers 14 residues. CDR1 SGDLS and CDR2 YYNGEE come from the germline V gene. The CDR3 sequence is CASSVGLGAYEQYF. CDR3 DNA sequence: TGTGCCAGCAGCGTAGGCCTGGGGGCCTACGAGCAGTACTTC.

The chain has TRBV28 and TRBJ2-7; a weak D match, TRBD2 (7 bases). Trimming stripped 9 bases from V and 2 bases from J, with 14 bases between. CDR1 is MDHEN and CDR2 is SYDVKM in the germline V gene. The CDR3 is 13 amino acids. CDR3 amino acids: CASNRGATYEQYF. The CDR3 DNA reads as TGTGCCAGTAATCGGGGGGCGACCTACGAGCAGTACTTC.

The CDR3: CASSGGTQYF. CDR3 nucleotide sequence: TGTGCCAGCAGTGGGGGTACGCAGTATTTT. The chain employs TRBV2 and TRBJ2-3; D is undetermined. The CDR3 has 10 amino acids. Looked up from germline, CDR1 is SNHLY and CDR2 is FYNNEI. V gave up 4 bases and J gave up 8 bases, with 4 bases separating them.

The chain joins TRBV9 to TRBJ1-3, with a weak D call TRBD1 (5 bases). CDR3 length equals 16 residues. Trimming stripped 4 bases from V and 1 base from J, with 15 bases between. Per germline, CDR1 SGDLS and CDR2 YYNGEE. CDR3 nucleotide sequence: TGTGCCAGCAGCCCGAGGGGAGGGTTGTCTGGAAACACCATATATTTT. As protein: CASSPRGGLSGNTIYF.

This rearrangement joins TRBV9 to TRBJ1-1, with a weak D call TRBD1 (5 bases). V lost 0 bases to trimming and J lost 6 bases, with 18 bases between them. The CDR3 runs to 16 residues. Germline V gene data show CDR1 as SGDLS and CDR2 as YYNGEE. The CDR3, as DNA: TGTGCCAGCAGCGTAGAAGAGGGTAGGGGTAGGTCTGAAGCTTTCTTT. It codes for CASSVEEGRGRSEAFF. Full variable domain (outside the CDR3, taken from reference TRBV9 and TRBJ1-1): DSGVTQTPKHLITATGQRVTLRCSPRSGDLSVYWYQQSLDQGLQFLIQYYNGEERAKGNILERFSAQQFPDLHSELNLSSLELGDSALYFCASSVEEGRGRSEAFFGQGTRLTVV.

The V call is TRBV11-3, the J call TRBJ2-3; D ambiguous. The CDR3 sequence is 14 residues long. V was pared by 1 base and J by 1 base, with 6 bases between. Germline V gene sequence: CDR1 SGHNT, CDR2 YENEEA. CDR3 bases: TGTGCCAGCAGCTTAGTTGGGGGCACAGATACGCAGTATTTT. It codes for CASSLVGGTDTQYF. The full variable domain, with the rest looked up from reference TRBV11-3 and TRBJ2-3, is EAGVVQSPRYKIIEKKQPVAFWCNPISGHNTLYWYLQNLGQGPELLIRYENEEAVDDSQLPKDRFSAERLKGVDSTLKIQPAELGDSAVYLCASSLVGGTDTQYFGPGTRLTVL.

This rearrangement joins TRBV20-1 to TRBJ1-1; possible D gene TRBD1, 6 bases. Trimming took off 5 bases at V and 8 bases at J, with 12 bases between the two ends. CDR3 size: 11 residues. Germline V gene sequence: CDR1 DFQATT, CDR2 SNEGSKA (reference sequence). CDR3 region: CSAGPGGEAFF. CDR3 bases: TGCAGTGCTGGGCCGGGGGGCGAAGCTTTCTTT.

This clone was picked up one time. The chain carries TRBV6-1 and TRBJ2-3; D is perhaps TRBD1 (5 bases). Germline-derived CDR1 and CDR2 are MNHNS and SASEGT. Deletions cut 2 bases from V and 2 bases from J, with 8 bases between. The CDR3 loop spans 14 amino acids. This CDR3 reads CASSEPGSTDTQYF. The CDR3 nucleotides read TGTGCCAGCAGTGAACCAGGGTCCACAGATACGCAGTATTTT.

V and J are TRBV9 and TRBJ2-7, with D maybe TRBD1 (5 bases). The CDR3 extends over 12 amino acids. The germline gives CDR1 SGDLS, CDR2 YYNGEE. Trimming removed 0 bases at V and 5 bases at J, with 6 bases between. The CDR3 loop reads CASSVEGDEQYF. Here the CDR3 DNA reads TGTGCCAGCAGCGTAGAAGGGGACGAGCAGTACTTC. Together with reference TRBV9 and TRBJ2-7, the CDR3 gives the full variable domain: DSGVTQTPKHLITATGQRVTLRCSPRSGDLSVYWYQQSLDQGLQFLIQYYNGEERAKGNILERFSAQQFPDLHSELNLSSLELGDSALYFCASSVEGDEQYFGPGTRLTVT.

The V gene is TRBV5-1, the J gene TRBJ2-7, with a possible D match to TRBD1 (5 bases). V was trimmed by 6 bases and J by 6 bases, leaving 10 bases between them. The CDR3 consists of 11 residues. Germline V CDR1 and CDR2: SGHRS, YFSETQ. In DNA form, the CDR3 reads TGCGCCAGCATCCAGGGTTCCGAGCAGTACTTC. This translates into CASIQGSEQYF.

This clone was seen only once. CDR3 nucleotide sequence: TGTGCCAGCTCTAGCACAGATACGCAGTATTTT. Amino acids: CASSSTDTQYF. V usage is TRBV18 and J usage is TRBJ2-3, with D uncertain. This CDR3 has 11 residues. CDR1 is KGHSH, CDR2 LQKENI, per germline. Trimming pared 6 bases from V and 0 bases from J, leaving 1 base between. The full variable domain, rest sourced from reference TRBV18 and TRBJ2-3, is NAGVMQNPRHLVRRRGQEARLRCSPMKGHSHVYWYRQLPEEGLKFMVYLQKENIIDESGMPKERFSAEFPKEGPSILRIQQVVRGDSAAYFCASSSTDTQYFGPGTRLTVL.

This clone was observed a few times. This sequence joins TRBV14 and TRBJ1-1; D remains unclear. V gave up 0 bases and J gave up 11 bases, with 13 bases separating them. This CDR3 contains 13 residues. In germline, CDR1 is SGHDN, CDR2 FVKESK. CDR3 protein: CASSQDYARRAFF. Written as DNA, the CDR3 is TGTGCCAGCAGCCAAGATTACGCCCGTAGGGCTTTCTTT. The full variable domain, in which reference TRBV14 and TRBJ1-1 provide the parts outside the CDR3, is EAGVTQFPSHSVIEKGQTVTLRCDPISGHDNLYWYRRVMGKEIKFLLHFVKESKQDESGMPNNRFLAERTGGTYSTLKVQPAELEDSGVYFCASSQDYARRAFFGQGTRLTVV.

This clone was seen a single time. The chain couples TRBV7-2 to TRBJ2-1, with 10 bases lining up with TRBD2. With V trimmed by 11 bases and J by 4 bases, 11 bases remained unmatched. The CDR3 length is 15 residues. Germline CDR1 is SGHTA and CDR2 is FQGNSA. The CDR3 reads CASNIAGGGYNEQFF. CDR3 coding DNA: TGTGCCTCCAACATAGCGGGGGGAGGTTACAATGAGCAGTTCTTC.

V is TRBV18 and J is TRBJ1-4; D possibly corresponds to TRBD1 (6 bases). Trimming removed 5 bases at V and 0 bases at J, with 16 bases between. Germline CDR1 KGHSH, CDR2 LQKENI. CDR3 length: 17 amino acids. The CDR3 sequence is CASSTTGIRATNEKLFF. The CDR3, as DNA: TGTGCCAGCTCAACCACAGGGATTAGGGCAACTAATGAAAAACTGTTTTTT.